This T cell receptor beta chain was identified during a study of regulatory T cells in long-lasting Graves disease (dated by TCRdb to the early 2020s). General notes on the study: Patients with newly diagnosed Graves' disease had been on antithyroid drugs for under 3 months. Patients with persistent Graves' disease were compared with patients with newly diagnosed Graves' disease using TCR sequencing and RNA sequencing of peripheral blood. A total of around 35 samples underwent TCR sequencing: about 13 from persistent and roughly 20 from newly diagnosed Graves' disease patients. The study was registered as a clinical trial and conducted in China. The research as a whole found: More public clonotypes were shared among persistent patients (about 2,800) than among newly diagnosed patients (966). As a limitation, the authors acknowledged that the small sample size may reduce accuracy. Only peripheral blood was studied, because thyroid tissue, the primary lesion, was inaccessible. Lower TCR Shannon entropy and fewer highly expanded clones were observed in persistent Graves' disease patients than in newly diagnosed patients, which suggested clonal expansion. Sequencing and analysis were limited to the TCR beta chain. Persistent disease showed preferential use of TRBV28, TRBJ1-2 and TRBJ2-5, whereas newly diagnosed disease favored TRBV20-1 and TRBJ2-1.

Turning to this clonotype: Its binding antigen is unknown. Since a much larger clone is just one base distant, this may be a read error.

The library came from multiplex PCR. The reads were generated on an Illumina HiSeq 4000. To build TCR beta libraries, CDR3 regions were amplified by Arm-PCR using iRepertoire HTBI primers. PCR products were gel purified before sequencing. The paper's data handling went like this. Gene usage analysis of CDR3 amino acid clonotypes used the approximately 62 TRBV and about 13 TRBJ segments found across samples. COPE and FqMerger were used to merge the filtered high-quality paired reads into contigs. BLAST was used to align contigs to IMGT TRBV, TRBD and TRBJ reference genes, and CDR3 was defined according to IMGT. Clonotypes above 0.1% frequency were classified as highly expanded clones. Shannon entropy served as the measure of repertoire diversity, while the Gini coefficient captured V-J evenness. Clonotypes shared by more than one individual were considered public. TCRdb reprocessing: public reads trimmed at Q25 with fastp, clones called with MiXCR, in-frame beta chains kept. One record per CDR3 amino acid sequence lists the most common genes and DNA. V and J calls and clone size were set by TCRdb, not the authors. This sample has about 430,000 distinct CDR3 sequences in its table, and approximately 15% of those were observed once. The ten top clones hold approximately 7.8% of the sample.

In light of the paper, this sample's time point label describes: newly diagnosed GD, antithyroid drugs for less than 3 months. RNA was extracted from PBMCs in TRIzol for both TCR sequencing and RNA sequencing. Graves' disease was diagnosed according to American Thyroid Association guidelines. Recruitment of patients was carried out at an endocrinology department in Xi'an, China. Each patient gave about 9.1 milliliters of peripheral blood, collected in an EDTA anticoagulant tube. Ficoll Paque Plus density gradient separation was used to isolate PBMCs, and no further T cell sorting was done. An Agilent 2100 Bioanalyzer and agarose gel were used to assess RNA quality, and a NanoDrop 2000 was used to measure RNA concentration. From the cysteine through the phenylalanine, the CDR3 covers 15 amino acids. The entry retains the CDR3 DNA only, 45 bases that are in frame from base 1. These data are also associated with another study on T cells in Graves' hyperthyroidism and ophthalmopathy. Reported in the second study: Stable Graves' hyperthyroidism was defined as no progression to ophthalmopathy during 18 months of follow-up. The hyperthyroidism patients were between 18 and 65 years old and newly diagnosed, with a disease duration of less than 2 months. Any patient with an uncontrolled infection, another autoimmune disease, pregnancy or lactation was excluded. Diagnoses were established on the basis of clinical symptoms, serum thyroxine and TRAb, thyroid ultrasound, and orbital computed tomography. For the first round of RT-PCR on the TCR CDR3, the HTBI primer set was used together with the Qiagen OneStep RT-PCR kit. Most expanded thyroid clonotypes (frequency above 0.001) were also detected in blood, a finding suggesting that blood repertoires may reflect thyroid immune responses. In cross-validation, a model built on a 13 V-J signature told ophthalmopathy apart from stable hyperthyroidism with 87.88% sensitivity and 81% to 82% specificity, and in testing the same model reached 80%/75%. In validation, progression to ophthalmopathy was predicted by the model with 70.59% sensitivity and 72% to 80% specificity, a median of around 5.9 months before onset. A discovery cohort of about a hundred patients, 43 with Graves' ophthalmopathy and 55 to 60 with stable Graves' hyperthyroidism, was used to find distinguishing TCR V-J signatures. Whether ophthalmopathy could be predicted prospectively was tested in an independent validation cohort made up of under 20 hyperthyroidism patients plus 17 patients who later progressed to ophthalmopathy. The 95 to 100 discovery patients were randomly divided into training and test sets at a 7:3 ratio. The study also compared thyroid tissue and blood T-cell repertoires from more than five Graves' hyperthyroidism patients. After blood sampling, hyperthyroidism patients were treated with methimazole at a starting dose of 30 mg daily, and ophthalmopathy patients were treated with high-dose intravenous methylprednisolone. A second multiplex PCR round built the libraries, followed by size selection and purification. The libraries were sequenced on an Illumina HiSeq2000 using paired-end 100 bp reads. SOAPnuke was used to process the raw data, throwing out any read that contained adapters or uncalled bases, had a mean Phred below 15, or lacked an exact constant-primer or identifier match. COPE v1.2.5 was used to merge the high-quality paired reads, and each unique nucleotide sequence was defined as a clonotype. MiTCR v1.1 was used to align clonotypes to the IMGT TRBV, TRBD and TRBJ reference segments. Analysis was restricted to V-J combinations with a frequency above 0.0001, which covered roughly 99% of repertoires. The TCS score was defined as F50 (clonal expansion) divided by E x V (chaos), with BLOSUM62-based TCRdist calculated between CDR3 peptides within each V-J. Welch's t-statistics and random forest reduced roughly 530 V-J features to 10 to 15, which were used in a naive Bayes classifier (R e1071). No statistical method was used to fix the sample size in advance, and group allocation was not hidden from the investigators. According to the paper, TCR Vbeta CDR3 sequencing was carried out on about 140 peripheral blood samples, which came from 40 to 45 ophthalmopathy, 75 or so hyperthyroidism and roughly 17 progressor patients.

Sequencing used peripheral blood mononuclear cells (PBMCs), obtained at new diagnosis, from a patient treated with antithyroid drugs. Recombination connected TRBV12-3 or TRBV12-4 to TRBJ2-2, and the D gene may be TRBD2, 5 bases matching. The clonotype was recovered from a woman between 40 and 50 years old with Graves disease. Donor details come from another sample of the same person, matched by shared clones. The CDR3: CASSPGRRNTGEPFF. The nucleotides read TGTGCCAGCAGCCCGGGCAGGCGGAACACCGGGGAGCCGTTTTTT.